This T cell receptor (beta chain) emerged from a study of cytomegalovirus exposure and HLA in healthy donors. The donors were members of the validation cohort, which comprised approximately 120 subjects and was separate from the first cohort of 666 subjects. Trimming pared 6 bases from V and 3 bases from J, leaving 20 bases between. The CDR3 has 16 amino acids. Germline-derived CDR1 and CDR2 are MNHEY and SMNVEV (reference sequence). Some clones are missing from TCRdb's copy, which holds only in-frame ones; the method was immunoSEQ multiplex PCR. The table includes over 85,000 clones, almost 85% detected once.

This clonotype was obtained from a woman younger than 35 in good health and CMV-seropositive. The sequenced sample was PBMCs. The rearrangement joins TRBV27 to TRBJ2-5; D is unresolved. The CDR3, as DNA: TGTGCCAGCAGCTCATTCTTTGATAATAGAAAAGAGACCCAGTACTTC. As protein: CASSSFFDNRKETQYF.